The 18 T cell receptor beta chains presented below share a single source sample, sequenced in a study of cytomegalovirus exposure and HLA in healthy donors. Amplification used 60 Vbeta primers and 13 Jbeta primers. The protocol was immunoSEQ multiplex PCR, while the TCRdb copy is restricted to in-frame clones and leaves out a portion. The data show 110,000 or so clones, around three quarters seen once. Sequencing was carried out using PBMCs. The source of these receptors is a woman aged 50 to 65 in good health and CMV-seropositive.

J is TRBJ2-7 and V is TRBV7-9, with 10 bases lining up with TRBD1. V trimming: 3 bases; J trimming: 12 bases; junction bases outside the gene matches: 5. The CDR3 spans 12 residues. Germline V gives CDR1 SEHNR, CDR2 FQNEAQ (reference sequence). CDR3 in amino acids: CASSFRQGAAYF. The CDR3 DNA reads TGTGCCAGCAGCTTTCGACAGGGGGCGGCGTACTTC.

This rearrangement joins TRBV4-3 to TRBJ2-3, with D unresolved. V shed 0 bases and J shed 7 bases, with 8 bases lying between them. CDR1 LGHNA and CDR2 YSLEER come from the germline V gene. The CDR3 is made up of 13 amino acids. The CDR3 here is CASSQDWANTQYF. The CDR3 nucleotides are TGCGCCAGCAGCCAAGATTGGGCTAATACGCAGTATTTT.

The V and J genes are TRBV9 and TRBJ1-3, with D tentatively TRBD1 (5 bases). The CDR3 contains 14 residues. CDR1 and CDR2 (germline): SGDLS, YYNGEE. The V end was cut by 2 bases, the J end by 3 bases, with 9 bases between. The CDR3 bases are TGTGCCAGCAGCGTCCAGGGTCTTGGAAACACCATATATTTT. Translating gives CASSVQGLGNTIYF.

This rearrangement joins TRBV5-4 to TRBJ2-2; the match to TRBD2 covers 7 bases. The CDR3 extends over 16 amino acids. Germline assignment: CDR1 SGHNT and CDR2 YYREEE (reference sequence). The V segment lost 4 bases and the J segment 4 bases; nucleotides outside the gene matches: 10. The CDR3 sequence: CASSPTGLLPTGELFF. CDR3 bases: TGTGCCAGCAGCCCGACGGGACTACTTCCCACCGGGGAGCTGTTTTTT. The complete variable domain, with remaining parts taken from reference TRBV5-4 and TRBJ2-2, reads ETGVTQSPTHLIKTRGQQVTLRCSSQSGHNTVSWYQQALGQGPQFIFQYYREEENGRGNFPPRFSGLQFPNYSSELNVNALELDDSALYLCASSPTGLLPTGELFFGEGSRLTVL.

The CDR3 coding sequence is TGTGCCAGCAGCCCCTCGAACACCGGGGAGCTGTTTTTT. This codes for CASSPSNTGELFF. The rearrangement joins TRBV11-1 to TRBJ2-2; D remains unclear. Germline CDR1 and CDR2: SGHAT and FQDESV (reference sequence). The CDR3 spans 13 residues. Trimming shortened V by 5 bases and J by 0 bases, and 4 bases separated the two germline ends.

Of note for this clone: The sample contains more than one DNA sequence encoding this CDR3. The genes are TRBV19 and TRBJ2-3, with 8 bases aligning to TRBD2. The CDR3 is made up of 14 amino acids. V gave up 6 bases and J gave up 2 bases; unmatched junction bases: 4. CDR1 and CDR2 (germline): LNHDA, SQIVND (reference sequence). Here the CDR3 DNA reads TGTGCCAGTAGAACTAGCGGCTCCACAGATACGCAGTATTTT. It translates to CASRTSGSTDTQYF.

J is TRBJ2-7 and V is TRBV5-1, with D perhaps TRBD1 (6 bases). The germline V gene has CDR1 SGHRS and CDR2 YFSETQ. There are 16 residues in the CDR3. V dropped 3 bases and J dropped 12 bases, with 28 bases sitting between them. CDR3 DNA sequence: TGCGCCAGCAGCTCAACCCTCTATGGGGGCACAGGACGGCGGTACTTC. Its protein is CASSSTLYGGTGRRYF.

The V and J genes are TRBV10-3 and TRBJ2-1, with D maybe TRBD2 (6 bases). CDR3 length equals 15 residues. Trimming took off 3 bases at V and 2 bases at J, with 11 bases between the two ends. The germline V gene has CDR1 ENHRY and CDR2 SYGVKD. As DNA, the CDR3 is TGTGCCATCAGTGAATCGGGGGACCCCTACAATGAGCAGTTCTTC. Its translation: CAISESGDPYNEQFF.

With regard to this clone: The junction departs from the called germline gene at one end, perhaps through a read error. The genes are TRBV7-9 and TRBJ2-1, with 12 positions matching TRBD2. In germline, CDR1 is SEHNR, CDR2 FQNEAQ (reference sequence). The CDR3 consists of 17 residues. As DNA, the CDR3 is TGTTCCAGCAGCTTAGAGGCTAGCGGGGGGGCCTACAATGAGCAGTTCTTC. It is translated as CSSSLEASGGAYNEQFF.

This clone was picked up one time. The germline gene is not matched at one end of the junction; a read error may be the cause. This chain connects TRBV7-9 to TRBJ2-5, with TRBD2 matching over 9 bases. The CDR3 is made up of 16 amino acids. CDR1 is SEHNR, CDR2 FQNEAQ, per germline (reference sequence). The CDR3 DNA is TGTTCCAGCAGCCTTTCGGGACTAGCAATTAGGGAGACCCAGTACTTC. It translates to CSSSLSGLAIRETQYF.

Here the CDR3 reads CASSRGDIEETQYF. The CDR3 DNA reads TGTGCCAGCAGCAGGGGGGACATAGAAGAGACCCAGTACTTC. The chain employs TRBV6-1 and TRBJ2-5, with D possibly being TRBD1 (7 bases). The CDR3 covers 14 residues. V was trimmed by 6 bases and J by 3 bases, leaving 14 bases between them. Germline lookup yields CDR1 MNHNS and CDR2 SASEGT.

J is TRBJ1-1 and V is TRBV2, with 8 nucleotides matching TRBD1. With 6 bases clipped from V and 7 bases from J, the junction kept 7 bases outside the gene matches. Germline lookup yields CDR1 SNHLY and CDR2 FYNNEI. The CDR3 covers 13 residues. Here the CDR3 reads CASRVDRVIEAFF. DNA for the CDR3: TGTGCCAGCAGGGTGGACAGGGTAATTGAAGCTTTCTTT.

The CDR3 DNA is TGTGCCATCAACAGGATGAACACCGGGGAGCTGTTTTTT. It translates to CAINRMNTGELFF. The rearrangement links TRBV10-3 to TRBJ2-2, with D possibly matching TRBD1 (5 bases). In germline, CDR1 is ENHRY, CDR2 SYGVKD. The CDR3 loop spans 13 amino acids. Trimming pared 7 bases from V and 1 base from J, leaving 7 bases between.

The J gene is TRBJ2-7, the V gene TRBV5-6; 14 bases are a match to TRBD2. The germline V gene has CDR1 SGHDT and CDR2 YYEEEE. The V and J ends lost 0 bases and 3 bases, in that order; junction bases with no gene match: 8. CDR3 size: 18 residues. The CDR3 DNA reads as TGTGCCAGCAGCTTGGCATGGGGGACTAGCGGGAGTGGCTACGAGCAGTACTTC. Translation: CASSLAWGTSGSGYEQYF.

This clone was picked up one time. The chain joins TRBV11-2 to TRBJ1-2; TRBD1 agrees at 8 bases. Germline trimming cut 5 bases from V and 6 bases from J; bases unmatched to any gene: 5. The germline V gene encodes CDR1 SGHAT and CDR2 FQNNGV. The CDR3 covers 13 residues. The CDR3 DNA is TGTGCCAGCAGCCCTGGGACAGGTGATGGCTACACCTTC. Its protein product is CASSPGTGDGYTF.

The chain joins TRBV10-3 to TRBJ1-1; D gene unclear. CDR1 and CDR2 from the germline V gene are ENHRY and SYGVKD. Trimming removed 3 bases from V and 0 bases from J, with 8 bases in between. The CDR3 runs to 14 residues. For the CDR3, the DNA is TGTGCCATCAGTGAATTCCAGATGAACACTGAAGCTTTCTTT. Protein sequence: CAISEFQMNTEAFF.

The CDR3 loop is CASSVDHPGGARKTQYF. CDR3 sequence (DNA): TGTGCCAGCAGTGTCGACCACCCGGGAGGAGCTAGGAAGACCCAGTACTTC. This sequence joins TRBV25-1 and TRBJ2-5; 7 positions match TRBD2. V lost 4 bases and J lost 6; bases outside the gene matches: 17. Per the germline V gene, CDR1 is MGHDK and CDR2 is SYGVNS. The CDR3 runs to 17 residues.

V gene TRBV18 combines with J gene TRBJ1-6, with 8 nucleotides matching TRBD1. V shed 2 bases and J 6 bases; nucleotides not matched to a gene: 3. This CDR3 comprises 15 residues. The germline CDR1 and CDR2 sequences are KGHSH and LQKENI. CDR3 region: CASSPTGQGNSPLHF. The CDR3 region has the DNA TGTGCCAGCTCACCAACTGGACAGGGTAATTCACCCCTCCACTTT. The entire variable domain, with the rest obtained from reference TRBV18 and TRBJ1-6, is as follows: NAGVMQNPRHLVRRRGQEARLRCSPMKGHSHVYWYRQLPEEGLKFMVYLQKENIIDESGMPKERFSAEFPKEGPSILRIQQVVRGDSAAYFCASSPTGQGNSPLHFGNGTRLTVT.